This T cell receptor beta chain was sequenced in a study of human T cells and chemical hapten exposure. Points from the study as a whole: Relative to control repertoires, expanded TCRs gave rise to significantly more large CDR3 similarity clusters.

TCRdb processed the RACE reads anew with MiXCR; each CDR3 protein has one entry. The sample includes about 260,000 distinct CDR3 sequences, approximately 8.6% of them seen just once. Time point denoted: pre-sensitization, week 0. Described treatment: therapeutic diphenylcyclopropenone sensitization with weekly scalp DPC. The CDR3 sequence is 16 residues long. The V gene end was trimmed by 3 bases and the J gene end by 2 bases; junction bases not matched to a gene: 7. Germline assignment: CDR1 MDHEN and CDR2 SYDVKM. A few counts support this clonotype. Its specificity is unknown. The clonotype originates from a woman aged 40 to 50 with alopecia areata. Some clones in this sample may be carry-over from other donors' samples. The rearrangement uses TRBV28 and TRBJ2-3; TRBD1 agrees at 8 bases. This sample comprised whole blood, obtained in connection with sensitization to the hapten diphenylcyclopropenone (DPC). The CDR3 DNA reads as TGTGCCAGCAGTTTCGTGGACAGGGCCCCCACAGATACGCAGTATTTT. Residues: CASSFVDRAPTDTQYF. Supplemented by reference TRBV28 and TRBJ2-3, the full variable domain reads DVKVTQSSRYLVKRTGEKVFLECVQDMDHENMFWYRQDPGLGLRLIYFSYDVKMKEKGDIPEGYSVSREKKERFSLILESASTNQTSMYLCASSFVDRAPTDTQYFGPGTRLTVL.